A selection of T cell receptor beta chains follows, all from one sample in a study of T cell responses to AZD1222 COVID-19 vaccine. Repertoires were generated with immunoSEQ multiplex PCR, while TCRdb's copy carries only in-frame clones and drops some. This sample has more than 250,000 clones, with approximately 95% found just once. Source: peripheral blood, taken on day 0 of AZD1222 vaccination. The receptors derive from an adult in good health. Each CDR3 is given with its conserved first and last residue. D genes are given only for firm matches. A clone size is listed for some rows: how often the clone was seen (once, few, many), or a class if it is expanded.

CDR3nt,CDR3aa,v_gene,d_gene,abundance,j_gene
TGCGCCAGCAGCCAAGATTCCCAGCGCACAGATACGCAGTATTTT,CASSQDSQRTDTQYF,TRBV4-1,NA,NA,TRBJ2-3
TGTGCCAGCAGCCAAGGAACGACAGGGGGGAGCACTGAAGCTTTCTTT,CASSQGTTGGSTEAFF,TRBV14,TRBD1,NA,TRBJ1-1
TGCGCCAGCAGCGTCCAGGGAGGGACAGAGACCCAGTACTTC,CASSVQGGTETQYF,TRBV5-1,TRBD2,NA,TRBJ2-5
TGTGCCAGCAGCTTAGGGGGACTCAACAATGAGCAGTTCTTC,CASSLGGLNNEQFF,TRBV7-3,NA,NA,TRBJ2-1
TGTGCCAGCGCCCAGGGGGCGAATACGCAGTATTTT,CASAQGANTQYF,TRBV28,TRBD1,NA,TRBJ2-3
TGTGCCAGCAGTGAAGAAAGGGTTGGGGCCGGGGAGCTGTTTTTT,CASSEERVGAGELFF,TRBV2,NA,NA,TRBJ2-2
TGCGCCAGCAGCTTGAGAGCGGGAGACGGTGAGCAGTACTTC,CASSLRAGDGEQYF,TRBV5-1,TRBD2,NA,TRBJ2-7
TGTGCCAGCAGCCAGACAGGGTTCAATCAGCCCCAGCATTTT,CASSQTGFNQPQHF,TRBV25-1,TRBD1,NA,TRBJ1-5
TGTGCCAGCAGCTCATACGGACAGGCGAACACTGAAGCTTTCTTT,CASSSYGQANTEAFF,TRBV3-1/TRBV3-2,TRBD1,NA,TRBJ1-1
TGCGCCAGCAGCCTCGACCGGGGTTACGAGCAGTACTTC,CASSLDRGYEQYF,TRBV5-1,NA,NA,TRBJ2-7
TGTGCCAGCAGTTCGACGGTTTCCTACGAGCAGTACTTC,CASSSTVSYEQYF,TRBV12-3/TRBV12-4,NA,NA,TRBJ2-7
TGTGCCAGCAGCGTTTCGGACTCCCCAGCCTACGAGCAGTACTTC,CASSVSDSPAYEQYF,TRBV7-3,NA,NA,TRBJ2-7
TGTGCCAGCAGTTACGTGGCAGGGCTTAATGAAAAACTGTTTTTT,CASSYVAGLNEKLFF,TRBV6-5,NA,once,TRBJ1-4
TGTGCCAGCGCTGCGGGACTAGCTATTTCCAATGAGCAGTTCTTC,CASAAGLAISNEQFF,TRBV5-6,TRBD2,NA,TRBJ2-1
TGTGCCAGCAGCTTCAGACAGGGAAGAGGCCAACTCCACTATGGCTACACCTTC,CASSFRQGRGQLHYGYTF,TRBV7-2,TRBD1,NA,TRBJ1-2
TGTGCCAGCAGCCAAGCTCCATCAGGGGACTCACCCCTCCACTTT,CASSQAPSGDSPLHF,TRBV14,NA,NA,TRBJ1-6
TGTGCCACCAGTGATGTGAATAGCGGGAGCTATGAGCAGTTCTTC,CATSDVNSGSYEQFF,TRBV24-1,TRBD2,NA,TRBJ2-1
TGTGCCAGCAGCCCACGAGCGGGAGATACCGGGGAGCTGTTTTTT,CASSPRAGDTGELFF,TRBV5-4,TRBD2,NA,TRBJ2-2
TGTGCCAGCAGTTACAGGGCCGGGAACGAGCAGTACTTC,CASSYRAGNEQYF,TRBV27,NA,NA,TRBJ2-7
TGTGCCAGCAGTGGGGGTGGGTATGGCTACACCTTC,CASSGGGYGYTF,TRBV28,NA,NA,TRBJ1-2
TGTGCCACCAGTCGAACCGGGACAGGGTTCTCCTACGAGCAGTACTTC,CATSRTGTGFSYEQYF,TRBV6-6,TRBD1,NA,TRBJ2-7
TGTGCCAGCTCACTTGACAGTGAAGCTTTCTTT,CASSLDSEAFF,TRBV18,NA,once,TRBJ1-1
TGTGCCAGTAGTTCCTGGGGAGGGAGGAATCAGCCCCAGCATTTT,CASSSWGGRNQPQHF,TRBV19,NA,NA,TRBJ1-5
TGTGCCAGCAGTTTATTGGGCGGAAGCTCCTACGAGCAGTACTTC,CASSLLGGSSYEQYF,TRBV28,NA,once,TRBJ2-7
TGTGCCACCTCATTGAGGGGCAATGAGCAGTTCTTC,CATSLRGNEQFF,TRBV28,NA,NA,TRBJ2-1
TGTGCCAGCAGTGACGGGGTGGGACAGATCTACGAGCAGTACTTC,CASSDGVGQIYEQYF,TRBV6-1,TRBD1,NA,TRBJ2-7
TGTGCCAGCAGCCCACAGGCTAGCGGAGCCCCTCCGGGGACCCAGTACTTC,CASSPQASGAPPGTQYF,TRBV7-7,TRBD2,NA,TRBJ2-5
TGTGCCAGCAGTCCTCCGACAGGGGTCTACGAGCAGTACTTC,CASSPPTGVYEQYF,TRBV28,TRBD1,once,TRBJ2-7
TGTGCCAGCAGCTTAAGGGGGACAGGGGGCACCGGGGAGCTGTTTTTT,CASSLRGTGGTGELFF,TRBV11-1,TRBD1,few,TRBJ2-2
TGCGCCAGCAGCTTGTCGGCCGTCCCGGGGGAGACCCAGTACTTC,CASSLSAVPGETQYF,TRBV5-1,NA,NA,TRBJ2-5
TGTGCCAGCAGTCGGCCCCGGGACAACTACTACGAGCAGTACTTC,CASSRPRDNYYEQYF,TRBV6-2/TRBV6-3,NA,NA,TRBJ2-7